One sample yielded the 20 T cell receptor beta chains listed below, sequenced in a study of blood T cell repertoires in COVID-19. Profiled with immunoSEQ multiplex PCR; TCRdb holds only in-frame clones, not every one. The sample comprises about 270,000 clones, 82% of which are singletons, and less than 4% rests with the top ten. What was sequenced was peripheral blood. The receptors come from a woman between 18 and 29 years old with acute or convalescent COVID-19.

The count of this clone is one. The CDR3 region is CASSPMVSGQGYTF. The CDR3 DNA is TGTGCCAGTAGCCCTATGGTTTCAGGACAGGGTTACACCTTC. V gene TRBV19 combines with J gene TRBJ1-2; 8 bases map to TRBD1. Germline V gives CDR1 LNHDA, CDR2 SQIVND (reference sequence). Losses at the gene ends were 6 bases for V and 11 bases for J; bases not matched to a gene: 14. The length of the CDR3 is 14 residues.

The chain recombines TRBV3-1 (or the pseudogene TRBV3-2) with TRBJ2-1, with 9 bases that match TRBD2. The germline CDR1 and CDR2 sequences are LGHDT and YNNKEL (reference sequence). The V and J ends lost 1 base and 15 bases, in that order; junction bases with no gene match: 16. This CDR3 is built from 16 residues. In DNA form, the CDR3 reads TGTGCCAGCAGCCAAGGGTTACTAAGCGGGAGGCTCGGTACGTTCTTC. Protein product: CASSQGLLSGRLGTFF.

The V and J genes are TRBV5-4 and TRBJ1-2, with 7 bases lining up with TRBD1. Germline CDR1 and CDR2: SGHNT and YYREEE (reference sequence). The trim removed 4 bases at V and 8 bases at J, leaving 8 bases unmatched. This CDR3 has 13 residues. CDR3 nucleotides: TGTGCCAGCAGCACCGGACAGGTCCTAGGCTACACCTTC. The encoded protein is CASSTGQVLGYTF.

The CDR3 is CASSTHRGPTTEAFF. In DNA, the CDR3 is TGTGCCAGCAGTACGCACAGGGGACCAACAACTGAAGCTTTCTTT. The genes are TRBV6-2 or TRBV6-3 and TRBJ1-1, with 7 bases fitting TRBD1. The germline V gene encodes CDR1 MNHEY and CDR2 SVGEGT. V lost 5 bases and J lost 5; bases outside the gene matches: 11. The CDR3 is made up of 15 amino acids.

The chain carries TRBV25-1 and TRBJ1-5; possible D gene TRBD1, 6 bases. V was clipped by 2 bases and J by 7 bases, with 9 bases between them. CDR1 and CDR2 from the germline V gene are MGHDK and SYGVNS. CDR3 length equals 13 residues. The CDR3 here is CASSETGIQPQHF. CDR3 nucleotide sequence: TGTGCCAGCAGTGAAACAGGGATCCAGCCCCAGCATTTT.

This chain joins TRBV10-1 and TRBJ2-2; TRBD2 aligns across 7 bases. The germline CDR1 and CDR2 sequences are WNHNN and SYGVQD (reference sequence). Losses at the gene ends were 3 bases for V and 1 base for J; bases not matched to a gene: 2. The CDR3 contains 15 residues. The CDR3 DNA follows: TGCGCCAGCAGTGATTCTAGCGGGAACACCGGGGAGCTGTTTTTT. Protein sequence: CASSDSSGNTGELFF.

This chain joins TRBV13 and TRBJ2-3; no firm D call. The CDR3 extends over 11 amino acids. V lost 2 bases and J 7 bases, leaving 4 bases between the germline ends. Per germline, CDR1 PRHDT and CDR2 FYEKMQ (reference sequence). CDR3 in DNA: TGTGCCAGCAGCTTATTTAATACGCAGTATTTT. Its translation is CASSLFNTQYF.

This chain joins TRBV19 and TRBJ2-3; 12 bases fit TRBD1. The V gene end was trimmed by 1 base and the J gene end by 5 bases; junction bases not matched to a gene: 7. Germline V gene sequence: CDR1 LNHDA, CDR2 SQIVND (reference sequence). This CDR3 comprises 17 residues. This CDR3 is CASSIAPGQGAGDTQYF. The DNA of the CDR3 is TGTGCCAGTAGTATAGCTCCGGGACAGGGGGCTGGAGATACGCAGTATTTT.

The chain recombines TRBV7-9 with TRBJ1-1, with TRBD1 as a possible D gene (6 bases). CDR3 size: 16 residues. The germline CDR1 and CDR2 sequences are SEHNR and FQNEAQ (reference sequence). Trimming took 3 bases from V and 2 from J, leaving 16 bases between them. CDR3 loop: CASSLARGTFNTEAFF. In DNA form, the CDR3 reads TGTGCCAGCAGCTTGGCCAGGGGTACTTTTAACACTGAAGCTTTCTTT. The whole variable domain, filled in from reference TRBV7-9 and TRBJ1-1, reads DTGVSQNPRHKITKRGQNVTFRCDPISEHNRLYWYRQTLGQGPEFLTYFQNEAQLEKSRLLSDRFSAERPKGSFSTLEIQRTEQGDSAMYLCASSLARGTFNTEAFFGQGTRLTVV.

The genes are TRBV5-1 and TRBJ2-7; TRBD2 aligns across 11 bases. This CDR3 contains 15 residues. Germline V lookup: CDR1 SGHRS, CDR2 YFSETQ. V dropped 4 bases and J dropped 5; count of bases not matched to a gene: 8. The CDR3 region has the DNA TGCGCCAGCAGCCCCCGACTAGCGGGAACTCACGAGCAGTACTTC. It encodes CASSPRLAGTHEQYF.

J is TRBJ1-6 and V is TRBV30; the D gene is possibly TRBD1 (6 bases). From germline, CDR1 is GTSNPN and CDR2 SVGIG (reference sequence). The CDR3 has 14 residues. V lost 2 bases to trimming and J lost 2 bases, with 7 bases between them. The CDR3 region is CAWSKGAYNSPLHF. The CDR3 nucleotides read TGTGCCTGGAGTAAGGGGGCCTATAATTCACCCCTCCACTTT.

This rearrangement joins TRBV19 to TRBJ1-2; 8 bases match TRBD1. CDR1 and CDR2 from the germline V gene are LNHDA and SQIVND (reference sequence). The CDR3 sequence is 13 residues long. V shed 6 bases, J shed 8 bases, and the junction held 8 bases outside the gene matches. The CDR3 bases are TGTGCCAGTAGGGACAGGGTATCATGGGGCTACACCTTC. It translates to CASRDRVSWGYTF.

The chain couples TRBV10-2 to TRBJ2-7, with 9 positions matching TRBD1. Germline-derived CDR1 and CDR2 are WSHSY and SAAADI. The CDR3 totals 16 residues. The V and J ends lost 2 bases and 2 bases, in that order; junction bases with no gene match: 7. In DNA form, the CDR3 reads TGCGCCAGCAGTGAGGCGGACAGGGGACCTACCTACGAGCAGTACTTC. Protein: CASSEADRGPTYEQYF.

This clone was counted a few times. Written as DNA, the CDR3 is TGTGCCAGTAGTACCGGGACTAGCGGGAGTATGGACGAGCAGTACTTC. Amino acids: CASSTGTSGSMDEQYF. The rearrangement joins TRBV19 to TRBJ2-7; 14 nucleotides align to TRBD2. Looked up from germline, CDR1 is LNHDA and CDR2 is SQIVND (reference sequence). V lost 4 bases to trimming and J lost 5 bases; unmatched junction nucleotides: 7. The CDR3 runs 16 residues. Full variable domain (missing parts from reference TRBV19 and TRBJ2-7): DGGITQSPKYLFRKEGQNVTLSCEQNLNHDAMYWYRQDPGQGLRLIYYSQIVNDFQKGDIAEGYSVSREKKESFPLTVTSAQKNPTAFYLCASSTGTSGSMDEQYFGPGTRLTVT.

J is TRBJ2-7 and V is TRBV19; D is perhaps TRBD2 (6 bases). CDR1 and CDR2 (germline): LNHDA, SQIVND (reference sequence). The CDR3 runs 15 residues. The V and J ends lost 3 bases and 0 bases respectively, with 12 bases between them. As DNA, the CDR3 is TGTGCCAGTAGTATTTTTTTCGGGGGCTCCTACGAGCAGTACTTC. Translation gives CASSIFFGGSYEQYF.

This CDR3 is CASSYNPTGTGTSPLHF. The CDR3 nucleotides are TGTGCCAGCAGTTACAATCCGACCGGGACAGGGACTTCACCCCTCCACTTT. The gene calls are TRBV27 and TRBJ1-6; TRBD1 aligns across 9 bases. CDR1 and CDR2 from the germline V gene are MNHEY and SMNVEV (reference sequence). CDR3 length: 17 amino acids. V lost 4 bases and J lost 9; bases outside the gene matches: 13.

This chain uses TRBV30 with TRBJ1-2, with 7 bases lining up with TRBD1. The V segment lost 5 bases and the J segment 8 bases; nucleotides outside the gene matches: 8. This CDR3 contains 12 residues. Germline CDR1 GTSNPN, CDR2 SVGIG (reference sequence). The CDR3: CAWSLGGHGYTF. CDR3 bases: TGTGCCTGGTCCTTAGGGGGCCACGGCTACACCTTC.

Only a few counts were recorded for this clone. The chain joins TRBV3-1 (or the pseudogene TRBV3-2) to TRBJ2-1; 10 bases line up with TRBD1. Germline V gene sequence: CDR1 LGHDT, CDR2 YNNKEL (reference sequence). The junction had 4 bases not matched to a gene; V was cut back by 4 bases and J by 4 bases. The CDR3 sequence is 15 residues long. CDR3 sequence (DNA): TGTGCCAGCAGCCCCGGGACAGGGGTTTACAATGAGCAGTTCTTC. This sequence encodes CASSPGTGVYNEQFF.

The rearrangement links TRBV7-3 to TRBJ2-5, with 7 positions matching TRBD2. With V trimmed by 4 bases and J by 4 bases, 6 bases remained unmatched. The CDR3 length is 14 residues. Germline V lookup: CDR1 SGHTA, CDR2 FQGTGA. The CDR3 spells CASSWTGGLETQYF. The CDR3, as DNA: TGTGCCAGCAGCTGGACGGGGGGTCTAGAGACCCAGTACTTC.

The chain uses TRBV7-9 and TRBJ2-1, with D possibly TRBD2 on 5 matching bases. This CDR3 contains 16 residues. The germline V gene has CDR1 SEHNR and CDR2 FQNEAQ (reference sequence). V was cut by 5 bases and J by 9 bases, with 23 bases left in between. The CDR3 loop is CASSVDYFLSAGEQFF. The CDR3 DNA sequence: TGTGCCAGCAGCGTTGACTATTTCTTATCTGCGGGTGAGCAGTTCTTC.